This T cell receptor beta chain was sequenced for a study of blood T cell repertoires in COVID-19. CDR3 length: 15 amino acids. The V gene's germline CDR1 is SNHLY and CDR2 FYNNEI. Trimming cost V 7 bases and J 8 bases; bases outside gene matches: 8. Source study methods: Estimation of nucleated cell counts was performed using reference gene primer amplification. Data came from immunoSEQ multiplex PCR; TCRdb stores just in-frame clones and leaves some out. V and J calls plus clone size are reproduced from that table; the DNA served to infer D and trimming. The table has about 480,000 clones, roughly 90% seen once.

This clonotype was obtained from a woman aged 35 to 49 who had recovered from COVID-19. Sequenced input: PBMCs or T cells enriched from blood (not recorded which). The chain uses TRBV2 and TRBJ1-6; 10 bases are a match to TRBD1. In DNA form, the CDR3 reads TGTGCCAGCAACCTATCCGGGACAGGGGATTCACCCCTCCACTTT. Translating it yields CASNLSGTGDSPLHF.